This TCR beta chain emerged from a study of cytomegalovirus exposure and HLA in healthy donors. Overall study context: About 85 million unique TCRs from HLA-typed donors were held in an early release of data.

Unmatched junction bases numbered 11, after V lost 4 bases and J lost 9 bases. CDR1 is SGHDN and CDR2 is FVKESK in the germline V gene. The CDR3 sequence is 14 residues long. Donors were ostensibly healthy at sampling, although undocumented immune exposures were probable. Both 60 Vbeta primers and 13 Jbeta primers went into the PCR. TCRdb's copy holds only in-frame clones and misses some; the assay was immunoSEQ multiplex PCR. The sample holds 100,000 to 130,000 clones, 82% seen once. V and J are TRBV14 and TRBJ2-5, with 7 bases identical to TRBD2. The receptor was isolated from a man under 40 in good health and CMV-seropositive. Sequencing input: PBMCs. For the CDR3, the DNA is TGTGCCAGCAGCCTCTCCGGGGGGTCCAAGCCCCAGTACTTC. This translates into CASSLSGGSKPQYF.